This T cell receptor beta chain was obtained from a study of cytomegalovirus exposure and HLA in healthy donors. Study at large: An early release of data contained 75 million to 100 million unique TCRs, which came from HLA-typed donors.

From germline, CDR1 is SGHTA and CDR2 FQGNSA. V was shortened by 3 bases and J by 3 bases, with 11 bases between the two germline ends. The CDR3 is made up of 15 amino acids. The study's findings and limits: It is likely that the observed cluster of highly shared sequence variants was a sequencing artifact. Per a prior analysis, the majority of TCR beta V segments were productive roughly 90% or roughly 30% of the time.

60 Vbeta and 13 Jbeta primers were used in PCR. The assay was immunoSEQ multiplex PCR, and TCRdb's table has in-frame clones only and misses some. The data hold about 82,000 clones, with 70% to 85% observed a single time. A remark on this clone: Antigen specificity is unknown.

The sample taken for sequencing was PBMCs. The TCR was taken from a man between 70 and 80 years old in good health and CMV-seropositive. The genes are TRBV7-2 and TRBJ1-4, with D uncertain. CDR3: CASSFRPSSNEKLFF. CDR3 coding DNA: TGTGCCAGCAGCTTCCGTCCGTCCTCTAATGAAAAACTGTTTTTT.